This entry lists 31 T cell receptor beta chains sequenced from one sample in a study of vaccination and CD4 T cells after COVID-19. The antigens these receptors bind are not known. The Oncomine TCR Beta short-read assay was applied to DNA of cultured CD4+ T cells. Each CDR3 protein is one row after TCRdb ran MiXCR on the PCR reads. This sample has approximately 14,000 distinct CDR3 sequences; roughly half occur once, and the top ten carry about 8.3%. As to treatment: roughly 10-day PBMC culture with coronavirus spike peptide pools or control peptides (ViraFEST assay). Sequences were obtained from CD4+ T cells from blood, cultured in vitro. These receptors all come from a human donor who had recovered from COVID-19.

V is TRBV7-2 and J is TRBJ2-7; tentatively, D is TRBD2 (6 bases). Matching the DNA end better, TRBJ2-5 makes the J call doubtful. The V gene's germline CDR1 is SGHTA and CDR2 FQGNSA. The CDR3 spans 12 residues. The DNA of the CDR3 is TGTGCCAGCAGCTTAGCCGGGGGGACCCAGTACTTC. This codes for CASSLAGGTQYF.

V usage is TRBV7-2 and J usage is TRBJ2-4; possible D gene TRBD2, 5 bases. Looked up from germline, CDR1 is SGHTA and CDR2 is FQGNSA. V lost 5 bases to trimming and J lost 10 bases, with 15 bases between them. The CDR3 consists of 13 residues. The CDR3 nucleotides are TGTGCCAGCAGCCCAGCGGACGGTGGGATTCAGTACTTC. Its translation is CASSPADGGIQYF.

This clonotype appeared a few times. The gene calls are TRBV7-8 and TRBJ1-5, with TRBD1 matching over 7 bases. The CDR3 has 14 residues. The V gene end was trimmed by 1 base and the J gene end by 7 bases; junction bases not matched to a gene: 4. The germline CDR1 and CDR2 sequences are SGHVS and FQNEAQ. CDR3 protein: CASSLVGGGQPQHF. Written as DNA, the CDR3 is TGTGCCAGCAGCTTAGTAGGGGGCGGGCAGCCCCAGCATTTT.

The chain combines TRBV7-9 with TRBJ2-3; D is unclear. Trimming took off 11 bases at V and 1 base at J, with 10 bases between the two ends. The CDR3 runs to 12 residues. CDR1 is SEHNR, CDR2 FQNEAQ, per germline (reference sequence). The CDR3 sequence is CAATPGTDTQYF. The CDR3 bases are TGTGCCGCCACCCCAGGCACAGATACGCAGTATTTT.

The rearrangement joins TRBV19 to TRBJ2-4; D gene uncertain. The CDR3 is made up of 13 amino acids. The V end was cut by 3 bases, the J end by 6 bases, with 9 bases between. In germline, CDR1 is LNHDA, CDR2 SQIVND (reference sequence). CDR3: CASSISSLNIQYF. Written as DNA, the CDR3 is TGTGCCAGTAGTATCTCCAGCTTAAACATTCAGTACTTC.

CDR3 bases: TGTGCCAGCAGTTTCTGGGGGAGACGGGAGCAGACAGATACGCAGTATTTT. Its protein product is CASSFWGRREQTDTQYF. The rearrangement joins TRBV28 to TRBJ2-3; a weak D match, TRBD2 (6 bases). V was clipped by 3 bases and J by 3 bases, with 19 bases between them. The CDR3 sequence is 17 residues long. Germline-derived CDR1 and CDR2 are MDHEN and SYDVKM.

V is TRBV6-5 and J is TRBJ1-5; no firm D call. This CDR3 contains 14 residues. Trimming cost V 6 bases and J 4 bases, with 13 bases left between them. The germline V gene encodes CDR1 MNHEY and CDR2 SVGAGI. CDR3 coding DNA: TGTGCCAGCAGGTACGAGACCCCTAATCAGCCCCAGCATTTT. Translated, it gives CASRYETPNQPQHF.

Judged by abundance, this clonotype is medium-sized (0.01 to 0.1%). This rearrangement joins TRBV28 to TRBJ1-2; no clear D gene. CDR3 length: 11 residues. Germline V gene lookup returns CDR1 MDHEN and CDR2 SYDVKM. V was cut by 4 bases and J by 8 bases, with 8 bases left in between. The chain's CDR3 is CASSSIPGYTF. DNA of the CDR3: TGTGCCAGCAGTTCTATCCCGGGCTACACCTTC.

In this sample, this clonotype is medium-sized. This chain connects TRBV27 to TRBJ1-5; D call uncertain. Germline lookup yields CDR1 MNHEY and CDR2 SMNVEV (reference sequence). V was clipped by 0 bases and J by 9 bases, with 15 bases between them. CDR3 length: 15 amino acids. The CDR3 protein is CASSLSFPTHGPQHF. The DNA of the CDR3 is TGTGCCAGCAGTTTATCGTTTCCCACCCATGGGCCCCAGCATTTT.

V usage is TRBV5-4 and J usage is TRBJ2-7; the match to TRBD2 covers 8 bases. The V gene's germline CDR1 is SGHNT and CDR2 YYREEE (reference sequence). The CDR3 extends over 13 amino acids. Trimming took 5 bases from V and 0 from J; bases not matched to a gene: 1. This CDR3 reads CASRSGSSYEQYF. The CDR3, as DNA: TGTGCCAGCAGGAGCGGGAGCTCCTACGAGCAGTACTTC.

This chain uses TRBV18 with TRBJ2-5; 8 bases match TRBD1. This CDR3 region has 16 residues. The V gene end was trimmed by 5 bases and the J gene end by 1 base; junction bases not matched to a gene: 9. Germline CDR1 and CDR2: KGHSH and LQKENI. The DNA of the CDR3 is TGTGCCAGCTCAGGGATTGAGACAGGGGCCCAAGAGACCCAGTACTTC. Protein product: CASSGIETGAQETQYF.

V and J are TRBV27 and TRBJ2-7; 8 positions agree with TRBD2. CDR1 MNHEY and CDR2 SMNVEV come from the germline V gene (reference sequence). Germline trimming cut 2 bases from V and 4 bases from J; bases unmatched to any gene: 7. This CDR3 is built from 15 residues. In DNA form, the CDR3 reads TGTGCCAGCAGTTTACTAGCGGGTAACCTTTACGAGCAGTACTTC. Residues: CASSLLAGNLYEQYF.

This clonotype was observed a handful of times. V usage is TRBV24-1 and J usage is TRBJ2-1; D may match TRBD1 or TRBD2 (5 bases each). In germline, CDR1 is KGHDR, CDR2 SFDVKD. This CDR3 has 16 residues. Deletions cut 3 bases from V and 5 bases from J, with 16 bases between. Here the CDR3 reads CATSDPGPSRNNEQFF. The CDR3 DNA sequence: TGTGCCACCAGTGATCCGGGACCATCAAGAAACAATGAGCAGTTCTTC.

The chain carries TRBV11-3 and TRBJ2-3, with TRBD2 matching over 13 bases. Germline V gene lookup returns CDR1 SGHNT and CDR2 YENEEA. CDR3 length equals 16 residues. V was pared by 5 bases and J by 3 bases, with 5 bases of the junction left unmatched. The CDR3 DNA reads as TGTGCCAGCAGCCAGGGGACTAGCGGGAATACAGATACGCAGTATTTT. Translation: CASSQGTSGNTDTQYF.

This clonotype has only a few counts. This sequence joins TRBV20-1 and TRBJ1-5, with TRBD1 identical over 8 bases. The junction had 12 bases not matched to a gene; V was cut back by 5 bases and J by 6 bases. CDR3 size: 15 residues. Germline V gene lookup returns CDR1 DFQATT and CDR2 SNEGSKA (reference sequence). CDR3: CSALRVGQGFQPQHF. As DNA, the CDR3 is TGCAGTGCTTTAAGAGTAGGACAGGGTTTTCAGCCCCAGCATTTT.

V usage is TRBV19 and J usage is TRBJ1-4; D call uncertain. Germline V gene lookup returns CDR1 LNHDA and CDR2 SQIVND (reference sequence). V was cut by 5 bases and J by 8 bases, with 15 bases left in between. The CDR3 spans 14 residues. The CDR3 DNA is TGTGCCAGTAGTTCCGGGGTGACTTTGGAAAAACTGTTTTTT. It encodes CASSSGVTLEKLFF.

In its sample, this clonotype was seen a few times. The rearrangement uses TRBV20-1 and TRBJ1-5; D is unclear. Trimming removed 3 bases from V and 0 bases from J, with 15 bases in between. The germline V gene encodes CDR1 DFQATT and CDR2 SNEGSKA (reference sequence). The CDR3 has 16 amino acids. This CDR3 is CSASGSARFSNQPQHF. The DNA for the CDR3 is TGCAGTGCTAGTGGCAGCGCGCGATTTAGCAATCAGCCCCAGCATTTT.

This clonotype was counted between two and nine times. CDR3 DNA: TGTGCCAGTAGTATTTCCGGGACCACCGGGGAGCTGTTTTTT. This sequence encodes CASSISGTTGELFF. The chain joins TRBV19 to TRBJ2-2; D is perhaps TRBD1 or TRBD2 (5 bases each). The CDR3 loop spans 14 amino acids. CDR1 is LNHDA and CDR2 is SQIVND in the germline V gene (reference sequence). With 3 bases removed from V and 4 bases from J, the gap between germline ends came to 9 bases.

The V call is TRBV3-1, the J call TRBJ2-1; TRBD2 matches 7 bases. The junction had 17 bases not matched to a gene; V was cut back by 4 bases and J by 8 bases. The CDR3 is 17 amino acids. Germline lookup yields CDR1 LGHDT and CDR2 YNNKEL (reference sequence). CDR3 region: CASSLPEVTGRVHEQFF. The DNA of the CDR3 is TGTGCCAGCAGCCTCCCCGAGGTGACGGGGAGGGTTCATGAGCAGTTCTTC.

This rearrangement joins TRBV7-2 to TRBJ1-2; D unclear. V shed 1 base and J shed 8 bases, with 14 bases lying between them. The length of the CDR3 is 14 residues. Germline CDR1 SGHTA, CDR2 FQGNSA. CDR3 loop: CASSLGLPTGGYTF. CDR3 bases: TGTGCCAGCAGCTTAGGACTTCCCACGGGCGGCTACACCTTC.

The chain couples TRBV29-1 to TRBJ1-2; the D is unclear. Between the trimmed V and J ends, which lost 4 bases and 8 bases, there was a span of 8 bases. CDR3 length: 10 amino acids. Germline V lookup: CDR1 SQVTM, CDR2 ANQGSEA. CDR3 protein: CSVVGNGYTF. The CDR3 bases are TGCAGCGTTGTAGGGAACGGCTACACCTTC.

The V and J genes are TRBV5-1 and TRBJ1-2, with D possibly matching TRBD1 (6 bases). Between the trimmed V and J ends, which lost 4 bases and 1 base, there was a span of 14 bases. From germline, CDR1 is SGHRS and CDR2 YFSETQ. There are 15 residues in the CDR3. Here the CDR3 reads CASSGGQRDNYGYTF. CDR3 coding DNA: TGCGCCAGCAGCGGTGGACAGCGCGATAACTATGGCTACACCTTC.

This clonotype showed up just a few times. The chain joins TRBV28 to TRBJ1-2; 8 bases are a match to TRBD1. Germline CDR1 MDHEN, CDR2 SYDVKM. The length of the CDR3 is 15 residues. Trimming removed 5 bases from V and 8 bases from J; junction bases left unmatched: 13. The CDR3 region has the DNA TGTGCCAGCAGTACGGGGGGACAGGCCTCTCTCGGCTACACCTTC. Translation: CASSTGGQASLGYTF.

This rearrangement joins TRBV10-3 to TRBJ2-1; 9 positions match TRBD2. V gave up 3 bases and J gave up 9 bases; unmatched junction bases: 9. Germline loops: CDR1 ENHRY, CDR2 SYGVKD. This CDR3 contains 15 residues. CDR3: CAISETSGRRGEQFF. The CDR3 nucleotides are TGTGCCATCAGTGAAACGAGCGGGAGGAGGGGTGAGCAGTTCTTC.

This chain uses TRBV6-2 or TRBV6-3 with TRBJ1-1; the D gene is possibly TRBD1 (5 bases). The CDR3 covers 16 residues. The germline V gene encodes CDR1 MNHEY and CDR2 SVGEGT. V was pared by 2 bases and J by 3 bases, with 16 bases between. The CDR3 is CASSYDVWGRDTEAFF. DNA for the CDR3: TGTGCCAGCAGTTACGATGTATGGGGCAGGGACACTGAAGCTTTCTTT.

CDR3 loop: CASSMRRVQGDTEAFF. CDR3 in DNA: TGTGCCAGTAGTATGCGTAGGGTGCAGGGGGACACTGAAGCTTTCTTT. This chain connects TRBV19 to TRBJ1-1, with 7 positions matching TRBD1. CDR3 length: 16 residues. Germline lookup yields CDR1 LNHDA and CDR2 SQIVND (reference sequence). Germline trimming cut 3 bases from V and 3 bases from J; bases unmatched to any gene: 10.

The V call is TRBV24-1, the J call TRBJ1-1; D might be TRBD1 (5 bases). The CDR3 sequence is 15 residues long. From germline, CDR1 is KGHDR and CDR2 SFDVKD. V lost 2 bases, J lost 3 bases, and 12 bases lay in between. CDR3 protein: CATSDSGGGDTEAFF. The CDR3 bases are TGTGCCACCAGTGATTCAGGCGGGGGGGACACTGAAGCTTTCTTT.

This clonotype was detected a few times. This chain connects TRBV7-2 to TRBJ1-3; D remains ambiguous. Germline V gives CDR1 SGHTA, CDR2 FQGNSA. CDR3 size: 13 residues. Trimming stripped 5 bases from V and 4 bases from J, with 9 bases between. Here the CDR3 reads CASSTKAGNTIYF. The DNA of the CDR3 is TGTGCCAGCAGCACCAAAGCCGGAAACACCATATATTTT.

The chain carries TRBV28 and TRBJ1-1; 8 positions match TRBD1. Germline lookup yields CDR1 MDHEN and CDR2 SYDVKM. After removal of 6 bases from V and 2 bases from J, the junction contained 11 bases not matched to a gene. This CDR3 is 16 amino acids long. CDR3 DNA sequence: TGTGCCAGCAGCCCAAGCCAAGGACAGGGAAACACTGAAGCTTTCTTT. The encoded protein is CASSPSQGQGNTEAFF.

The V and J genes are TRBV12-3 or TRBV12-4 and TRBJ1-6; D not resolved. This CDR3 spans 16 amino acids. The V end was cut by 5 bases, the J end by 0 bases, with 11 bases between. The CDR3 DNA sequence: TGTGCCAGCAGTGCGGAAGGGAGCTCCTATAATTCACCCCTCCACTTT. This encodes CASSAEGSSYNSPLHF.

This clonotype was seen a few times. The rearrangement joins TRBV6-5 to TRBJ2-5; TRBD2 aligns across 7 bases. J was trimmed by 5 bases and V by 2 bases; bases with no gene match: 8. This CDR3 region has 15 residues. Germline CDR1 and CDR2: MNHEY and SVGAGI. DNA of the CDR3: TGTGCCAGCAGTTACATGGGGGGGTACGGGGAGACCCAGTACTTC. It codes for CASSYMGGYGETQYF.